These T cell receptor beta chains were read from a single sample in a study. Generated by immunoSEQ multiplex PCR, the TCRdb table keeps only in-frame clones and is missing some. The sample has tens of thousands of clones; over 85% are singletons. Sequenced material: PBMCs. These receptors all stem from a man aged 35 to 55 with rheumatoid arthritis. Both conserved end residues are part of each CDR3. Each record gives: CDR3 DNA, CDR3 protein, J gene, D gene, clone size, V gene. The D gene is left open where the match is weak. The listing skips clone size in some rows; elsewhere it reads once, few, many or a size class.

TGTGCCAGCAGCTTAAGGAGTAGCACCGGGGCAGATACGCAGTATTTT,CASSLRSSTGADTQYF,TRBJ2-3,NA,NA,TRBV7-3
TGTGCCAGCAGTTTACCAGTCGGGGACTATGGCTACACCTTC,CASSLPVGDYGYTF,TRBJ1-2,NA,NA,TRBV28
TGTGCCACCAGTGATGGGACTGATACTATGCCTGGTGATGAGCAGTTCTTC,CATSDGTDTMPGDEQFF,TRBJ2-1,NA,NA,TRBV24-1
TGTGCCAGCAGCCGATCCGGGACAGGCGCCTACGAGCAGTACTTC,CASSRSGTGAYEQYF,TRBJ2-7,TRBD1,NA,TRBV5-4
TGTGCCAGCAGTGAAGAAATAAGACAGGGTTGGAACTATGGCTACACCTTC,CASSEEIRQGWNYGYTF,TRBJ1-2,TRBD1,NA,TRBV2
TGTGCCACCAGCTCCGGACAGGTAATGAACACTGAAGCTTTCTTT,CATSSGQVMNTEAFF,TRBJ1-1,TRBD1,few,TRBV24-1
TGTGCCAGCAGTTCAACAGGGGGTGGCTACACCTTC,CASSSTGGGYTF,TRBJ1-2,TRBD1,NA,TRBV27
TGTGCCAGCAGTCCGCAGGGAATTGGCTACACCTTC,CASSPQGIGYTF,TRBJ1-2,NA,NA,TRBV12-3/TRBV12-4
TGTGCCTGGAGTCCGCTAGACCGACCTTCAGGAAACACCATATATTTT,CAWSPLDRPSGNTIYF,TRBJ1-3,NA,once,TRBV30
TGTGCCTGGGCGACAGGGGGTTCCTCCTACGAGCAGTACTTC,CAWATGGSSYEQYF,TRBJ2-7,TRBD1,NA,TRBV30
TGCGCCAGCAGCTTGGCCCCCAGCGGGGGTCCCCGGACCCAGTACTTC,CASSLAPSGGPRTQYF,TRBJ2-5,TRBD2,NA,TRBV5-1
TGTGCCAGCCGGCTTTCCTTGGGCACTGAAGCTTTCTTT,CASRLSLGTEAFF,TRBJ1-1,NA,once,TRBV7-3
TGCGCCAGCAGCTTGGAAAGCCTCACTGAAGCTTTCTTT,CASSLESLTEAFF,TRBJ1-1,NA,NA,TRBV5-1
TGTGCCAGCAGCCCCTCGCTCCCTCTCCCCCCCTACTACGAGCAGTACTTC,CASSPSLPLPPYYEQYF,TRBJ2-7,NA,NA,TRBV7-6
TGTGCCAGCAGCTTAGAAGGGCAGGGGGCACAGCCCCAGCATTTT,CASSLEGQGAQPQHF,TRBJ1-5,TRBD1,NA,TRBV11-2
TGTGCCAGCAGTCCGCAAAGCTCCTACGAGCAGTACTTC,CASSPQSSYEQYF,TRBJ2-7,NA,NA,TRBV5-4
TGTGCCAGCAGCCGACGGGAGGGGGCGACGTATGGCTACACCTTC,CASSRREGATYGYTF,TRBJ1-2,TRBD1,once,TRBV5-6
TGTGCCAGCAGTTACTCCACAGGGTGGTACGAGCAGTACTTC,CASSYSTGWYEQYF,TRBJ2-7,NA,NA,TRBV6-2/TRBV6-3
TGTGCCAGCAGTTACTCCCGGGGTCAGCCCCAGCATTTT,CASSYSRGQPQHF,TRBJ1-5,NA,NA,TRBV6-5
TGTGCCAGCAGCTTCCGTCCAGGGATAACAGATACGCAGTATTTT,CASSFRPGITDTQYF,TRBJ2-3,NA,NA,TRBV5-5
TGTGCCAGCAGGGACGGAAATTTGGGAAATTCACCCCTCCACTTT,CASRDGNLGNSPLHF,TRBJ1-6,NA,NA,TRBV2
TGTGCCAGCAGCCACCCGGACAGGGTAGGCACTGAAGCTTTCTTT,CASSHPDRVGTEAFF,TRBJ1-1,TRBD1,once,TRBV4-2
TGTGCCAGCAGTCGGAACAGATGGGAGACCCAGTACTTC,CASSRNRWETQYF,TRBJ2-5,NA,once,TRBV12-3/TRBV12-4
TGTGCCAGCAGCTCAGCGGGGGGCACAGATACGCAGTATTTT,CASSSAGGTDTQYF,TRBJ2-3,TRBD2,once,TRBV7-3
TGTGCCAGCAGCCAAGATGGAGGAGCCTACGAGCAGTACTTC,CASSQDGGAYEQYF,TRBJ2-7,NA,NA,TRBV3-1/TRBV3-2
TGCGCCAGCAGTGAATCCAACATGAACACTGAAGCTTTCTTT,CASSESNMNTEAFF,TRBJ1-1,NA,NA,TRBV10-1
TGCGCCAGCAGCCTGGGACTCGAGGGAAATTCACCCCTCCACTTT,CASSLGLEGNSPLHF,TRBJ1-6,NA,NA,TRBV5-1
TGTGCCAGCAGCTTTGGCGGACAGGGGAGGAACCAGCCCCAGCATTTT,CASSFGGQGRNQPQHF,TRBJ1-5,TRBD1,NA,TRBV13
TGTGCCAGCAGCTTACTCTTGGGACAGAGACCTAACACGCAGTATTTT,CASSLLLGQRPNTQYF,TRBJ2-3,TRBD1,once,TRBV7-9
TGTGCCAGCAGCTTGAGGCTAGCATGGGGAGCCAAAAACATTCAGTACTTC,CASSLRLAWGAKNIQYF,TRBJ2-4,NA,NA,TRBV13
TGTGCCAGCAGCTTATGGACGGGGGGGGAGACAGATACGCAGTATTTT,CASSLWTGGETDTQYF,TRBJ2-3,TRBD2,NA,TRBV7-2
TGTGCCAGCAGTGAATACGAGAGGGACTCCCCTAACTATGGCTACACCTTC,CASSEYERDSPNYGYTF,TRBJ1-2,NA,NA,TRBV25-1
TGCGCCAGCAGCTTGGTTATGGAGACCCAGTACTTC,CASSLVMETQYF,TRBJ2-5,NA,NA,TRBV5-1
TGTGCCACCAGTGACCCACCGGACAGCCGTGGCTACACCTTC,CATSDPPDSRGYTF,TRBJ1-2,NA,NA,TRBV24-1
TGTGCCAGCAGCCGACTCCAGGGTCGGGATTCACCCCTCCACTTT,CASSRLQGRDSPLHF,TRBJ1-6,NA,NA,TRBV27
TGTGCCAGCAGTGGGTCGACTGACAGAAAATGGGACACCATATATTTT,CASSGSTDRKWDTIYF,TRBJ1-3,NA,NA,TRBV2
TGCGCCAGCAGCGGTGGAGGGCAGGAAGAGACCCAGTACTTC,CASSGGGQEETQYF,TRBJ2-5,NA,once,TRBV5-1
TGCGCCAGGGCCACAGGGGAGCCCCACTTT,CARATGEPHF,TRBJ1-1,TRBD1,NA,TRBV5-1
TGTGCCTTGGGACGCCCAGGGGAGACCCAGTACTTC,CALGRPGETQYF,TRBJ2-5,NA,NA,TRBV7-9
TGTGCCAGCAGCCAGATTGGACAGGGTGGGAACGAGCAGTACTTC,CASSQIGQGGNEQYF,TRBJ2-7,TRBD1,NA,TRBV11-2
TGTGCCAGTACCCCCCGGGACGGACGCAATCAGCCCCAGCATTTT,CASTPRDGRNQPQHF,TRBJ1-5,NA,NA,TRBV19
TGTGCCAGCAACCGAGGAACTAGCGATCACGAGAGCTCCTACGAGCAGTACTTC,CASNRGTSDHESSYEQYF,TRBJ2-7,TRBD2,NA,TRBV28
TGTGCCAGCAGCCCACAGGGTGGATCGAACACCGGGGAGCTGTTTTTT,CASSPQGGSNTGELFF,TRBJ2-2,NA,NA,TRBV3-1/TRBV3-2
TGCAGCGTGCAGGGGTACAGGGCGGACACTGAAGCTTTCTTT,CSVQGYRADTEAFF,TRBJ1-1,NA,NA,TRBV29-1
TGTGCCAGCAGTCGGCGGACAGGGGGCTCATACGAGCAGTACTTC,CASSRRTGGSYEQYF,TRBJ2-7,TRBD1,once,TRBV6-5
TGTGCCAGCAGCCCTAGCGGTTCCTACGAGCAGTACTTC,CASSPSGSYEQYF,TRBJ2-7,TRBD2,NA,TRBV9
TGTGCCACCAGACTAGCGGGCTACGAGCAGTACTTC,CATRLAGYEQYF,TRBJ2-7,TRBD2,NA,TRBV6-5
TGTGCCAGCAGCCAAGCAGGGACAGCGGGAGGCCTACCCTACGAGCAGTACTTC,CASSQAGTAGGLPYEQYF,TRBJ2-7,TRBD2,once,TRBV3-1/TRBV3-2
TGTGCCAGCAGCTTGGTTTGGGGGACCTCAAAAGGCACTGAAGCTTTCTTT,CASSLVWGTSKGTEAFF,TRBJ1-1,NA,NA,TRBV5-6
TGTGCCAGCAGTGACTCACAGGGGGCAGATACGCAGTATTTT,CASSDSQGADTQYF,TRBJ2-3,TRBD1,few,TRBV6-4
TGTGCCAGTAGTAGACGACAGGGGAACACCGGGGAGCTGTTTTTT,CASSRRQGNTGELFF,TRBJ2-2,TRBD1,NA,TRBV19
TGTGCCAGCAGTGGGAGGGACAGGGGGCGATCCGGGGAGCTGTTTTTT,CASSGRDRGRSGELFF,TRBJ2-2,TRBD1,NA,TRBV6-1
TGTGCCAGCAGCTCAGGTCCTAGCGGGGTCGAGCAGTACTTC,CASSSGPSGVEQYF,TRBJ2-7,TRBD2,NA,TRBV7-3